This TCR beta chain emerged from a study of Graves' ophthalmopathy and Graves' hyperthyroidism. Study-level results: Among expanded thyroid clonotypes above 0.001 frequency, most also occurred in blood.

This clonotype appeared many times. Its antigen is still unknown. The CDR3 runs 15 residues. Trimming stripped 4 bases from V and 0 bases from J, with 10 bases between. The germline CDR1 and CDR2 sequences are SNHLY and FYNNEI. For repertoire sequencing, the TCR beta CDR3 regions were amplified from RNA transcripts. The first round was an RT-PCR with HTBI primers, and the second round was a multiplex PCR. TCRdb passed the multiplex PCR reads through MiXCR, listing each CDR3 protein once. This table has 650,000 to 900,000 distinct CDR3 sequences, 40% appearing once. Serum thyroxine and TRAb, along with clinical symptoms, thyroid ultrasound and orbital computed tomography, were what diagnosis relied on. From fresh peripheral blood, 8 to 10 ml in volume, the PBMCs were obtained.

Sequencing used peripheral blood. This chain connects TRBV2 to TRBJ1-3; D is unresolved. This TCR derives from an adult man with Graves' ophthalmopathy. The CDR3 loop reads CASSGRGDSGNTIYF. The CDR3 region has the DNA TGTGCCAGCAGTGGCCGCGGGGACTCTGGAAACACCATATATTTT.